The 2 T cell receptor beta chains listed next were all sequenced from one sample in a study of identical twins. TCRdb reanalysed the 5' RACE reads using MiXCR and keeps one entry per CDR3 protein. The table has some 730,000 distinct CDR3 sequences, 15% to 20% seen once. This sample also appeared in a second study, on T cells expressing NK-cell markers.

Sequencing was performed on PBMCs. These receptor sequences come from a woman aged 18-35 years in good health.

This clonotype was observed a handful of times. The chain is built from TRBV2 and TRBJ2-7; possibly TRBD1 or TRBD2 for D (5 bases each). This CDR3 has 13 amino acids. Trimming removed 9 bases at V and 4 bases at J, with 16 bases between. The germline V gene encodes CDR1 SNHLY and CDR2 FYNNEI. The CDR3 DNA follows: TGTGCCAGTACCGGGACCCCTAGGTACGAGCAGTACTTC. Translation gives CASTGTPRYEQYF.

This clonotype was found a few times. The rearrangement uses TRBV7-9 and TRBJ2-3; 7 nucleotides match TRBD1. Germline CDR1 reads SEHNR; CDR2 reads FQNEAQ (reference sequence). The V segment lost 5 bases and the J segment 3 bases; nucleotides outside the gene matches: 11. The CDR3 spans 16 residues. CDR3 region: CASSPGSRGQTDTQYF. The CDR3 DNA is TGTGCCAGCAGCCCTGGGAGCAGGGGACAGACAGATACGCAGTATTTT.